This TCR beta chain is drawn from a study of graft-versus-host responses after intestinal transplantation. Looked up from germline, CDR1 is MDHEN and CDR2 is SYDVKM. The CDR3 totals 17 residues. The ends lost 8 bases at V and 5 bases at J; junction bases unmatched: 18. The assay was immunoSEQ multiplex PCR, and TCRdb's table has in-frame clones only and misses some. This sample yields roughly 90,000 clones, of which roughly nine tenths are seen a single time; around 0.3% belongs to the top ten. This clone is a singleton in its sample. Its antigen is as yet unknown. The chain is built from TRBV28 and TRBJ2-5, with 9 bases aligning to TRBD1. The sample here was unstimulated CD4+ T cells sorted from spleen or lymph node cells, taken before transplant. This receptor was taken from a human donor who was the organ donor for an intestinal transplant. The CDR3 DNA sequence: TGTGCCAGCGCCCCCGCCGGGACAGGGCGTTTCGGGGAGACCCAGTACTTC. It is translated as CASAPAGTGRFGETQYF.